This TCR beta chain stems from a study of monozygotic twins with inflammatory bowel disease. Notes on the study in general: Support was absent for any single strong signal or clonotype linked to IBD. The study found lower TCRbeta diversity (inverse Simpson) in IBD patients than in healthy co-twins. People with IBD had fewer clonotypes in common with others than healthy twins did, especially with disease activity.

A word on this clonotype: As yet, its antigen is unknown.

CDR1 and CDR2 (germline): SQVTM, ANQGSEA. The CDR3 length is 13 residues. Researchers generated cDNA in eight separate reactions per sample. TCRdb reprocessed the 5' RACE reads, with one entry per CDR3 protein and no DNA. Its table lists 310,000 or so distinct CDR3 sequences. The chain recombines TRBV29-1 with TRBJ1-6; with no DNA, the TCRdb D assignment of TRBD1 cannot be verified. Sequencing was carried out using blood. This TCR derives from a human donor with ulcerative colitis or Crohn's disease, or a healthy co-twin of an affected twin (not recorded which). The CDR3 is CSVKGQDNSPLHF.